These 30 T cell receptor beta chains originate from one sample sequenced in a study of CD8 T cells in ankylosing spondylitis. TCRdb used MiXCR to reprocess the 5' RACE reads, holding one entry per CDR3 protein. The sample includes about 200,000 distinct CDR3 sequences, around 6.6% of them seen just once. General study results and limits: Characteristic of ankylosing spondylitis blood, it appeared, was a TCR beta motif comprising roughly 8 highly homologous variants.

Antigens of these TCRs are unknown. The material sequenced was blood, either unsorted or a sorted T cell fraction (not recorded which). The source is a male donor with ankylosing spondylitis.

This clonotype was recorded many times. The chain employs TRBV10-3 and TRBJ2-7, with D possibly matching TRBD2 (5 bases). Germline CDR1 reads ENHRY; CDR2 reads SYGVKD. The CDR3 runs to 13 residues. Trimming shortened V by 10 bases and J by 0 bases, and 13 bases separated the two germline ends. CDR3 in amino acids: CATGLPSSYEQYF. For the CDR3, the DNA is TGTGCCACCGGACTTCCCAGCTCCTACGAGCAGTACTTC.

This clonotype was picked up many times. The V gene is TRBV4-2, the J gene TRBJ1-3; 7 nucleotides align to TRBD1. CDR1 and CDR2 from the germline V gene are LGHNA and YNFKEQ. The CDR3 length is 16 residues. V trimming: 3 bases; J trimming: 9 bases; junction bases outside the gene matches: 14. CDR3 coding DNA: TGTGCCAGCAGCCAGGCCTACAGGGGATTGGAAGGCACCATATATTTT. Its protein product is CASSQAYRGLEGTIYF.

The chain couples TRBV5-1 to TRBJ2-3; TRBD2 aligns across 8 bases. The germline V gene encodes CDR1 SGHRS and CDR2 YFSETQ. CDR3 length equals 15 residues. Trimming took 5 bases from V and 5 from J; bases not matched to a gene: 10. CDR3: CASSYLGLGLDTQYF. CDR3 DNA: TGCGCCAGCAGTTATCTGGGACTAGGGCTAGATACGCAGTATTTT.

The chain uses TRBV4-3 and TRBJ1-4; no clear D. This CDR3 is built from 15 residues. The V and J ends lost 1 base and 4 bases respectively, with 10 bases between them. Germline V gene sequence: CDR1 LGHNA, CDR2 YSLEER. In DNA form, the CDR3 reads TGCGCCAGCAGCCAAGGGAAGGCGGTTAATGAAAAACTGTTTTTT. The encoded protein is CASSQGKAVNEKLFF.

This clonotype was detected many times. The chain combines TRBV6-6 with TRBJ2-1; perhaps D is TRBD1 or TRBD2 (5 bases each). Germline assignment: CDR1 MNHNY and CDR2 SVGAGI (reference sequence). V was shortened by 8 bases and J by 8 bases, with 10 bases between the two germline ends. This CDR3 comprises 11 residues. Here the CDR3 DNA reads TGTGCCAGCGGGACGCTCTATGAGCAGTTCTTC. Its protein product is CASGTLYEQFF.

This clonotype occurred many times. The rearrangement joins TRBV27 to TRBJ1-5; D not resolved. Trimming shortened V by 6 bases and J by 5 bases, and 14 bases separated the two germline ends. CDR1 and CDR2 from the germline V gene are MNHEY and SMNVEV (reference sequence). This CDR3 is built from 14 residues. The CDR3 DNA reads TGTGCCAGCAGCCAGAACATATTGGATCAGCCCCAGCATTTT. It codes for CASSQNILDQPQHF.

This clonotype was observed many times. This rearrangement joins TRBV5-5 to TRBJ2-3, with D tentatively TRBD1 (5 bases). V was clipped by 5 bases and J by 6 bases, with 10 bases between them. CDR1 and CDR2 from the germline V gene are SGHKS and YYEKEE (reference sequence). The CDR3 spans 12 residues. CDR3 bases: TGTGCCAGCAGGGACAACTGGGATACGCAGTATTTT. Translated, it gives CASRDNWDTQYF.

The table lists this clonotype with many counts. The J gene is TRBJ2-5, the V gene TRBV12-3 or TRBV12-4, with D possibly TRBD2 on 5 matching bases. V was shortened by 2 bases and J by 1 base, with 8 bases between the two germline ends. The CDR3 length is 14 residues. CDR3 DNA: TGTGCCAGCAGTTTAAGCGGACTCCAAGAGACCCAGTACTTC. Residues: CASSLSGLQETQYF.

A few counts support this clonotype. V is TRBV7-9 and J is TRBJ1-2; D is unresolved. The CDR3 is made up of 14 amino acids. Germline lookup yields CDR1 SEHNR and CDR2 FQNEAQ (reference sequence). V was clipped by 3 bases and J by 4 bases, with 12 bases between them. The CDR3 loop is CASSLFSRGYGYTF. The CDR3, as DNA: TGTGCCAGCAGCTTGTTCTCGCGGGGCTATGGCTACACCTTC.

This clonotype was picked up many times. V gene TRBV20-1 combines with J gene TRBJ1-2; D unclear. The CDR3 runs 14 residues. Deletions cut 5 bases from V and 4 bases from J, with 17 bases between. The germline V gene has CDR1 DFQATT and CDR2 SNEGSKA (reference sequence). CDR3 sequence (DNA): TGCAGTGCTCCCGGAAGGGAGAACCTCTATGGCTACACCTTC. This translates into CSAPGRENLYGYTF.

The chain joins TRBV14 to TRBJ1-1; tentatively, D is TRBD1 (5 bases). The V end was cut by 3 bases, the J end by 1 base, with 15 bases between. The CDR3 runs to 16 residues. Germline V gene sequence: CDR1 SGHDN, CDR2 FVKESK. Here the CDR3 reads CASSQVTGRSNTEAFF. In DNA, the CDR3 is TGTGCCAGCAGCCAGGTAACGGGGCGATCGAACACTGAAGCTTTCTTT.

There are many counts of this clonotype. CDR3: CASSIAGERYTEAFF. The CDR3 DNA reads TGTGCCAGCAGCATCGCAGGGGAGCGATATACTGAAGCTTTCTTT. This chain connects TRBV13 to TRBJ1-1; D may be TRBD1 (6 bases). Germline-derived CDR1 and CDR2 are PRHDT and FYEKMQ (reference sequence). The CDR3 covers 15 residues. V gave up 5 bases and J gave up 5 bases, with 18 bases separating them.

This clonotype has at least ten counts. This chain joins TRBV7-2 and TRBJ2-3; D is perhaps TRBD2 (5 bases). This CDR3 comprises 15 residues. V was pared by 3 bases and J by 2 bases, with 12 bases between. Looked up from germline, CDR1 is SGHTA and CDR2 is FQGNSA. The CDR3 DNA reads as TGTGCCAGCAGCTTTTTGGACTCCCACACAGATACGCAGTATTTT. Residues: CASSFLDSHTDTQYF.

The sample holds many counts of this clonotype. V is TRBV28 and J is TRBJ1-2, with TRBD1 identical over 7 bases. The CDR3 contains 15 residues. V lost 5 bases to trimming and J lost 5 bases; unmatched junction nucleotides: 11. Per the germline V gene, CDR1 is MDHEN and CDR2 is SYDVKM. Here the CDR3 reads CASSISQGRRYGYTF. CDR3 nucleotides: TGTGCCAGCAGTATTTCACAGGGGCGGAGATATGGCTACACCTTC.

This clonotype appeared many times. This chain joins TRBV9 and TRBJ2-1, with D possibly TRBD1 on 5 matching bases. Trimming removed 3 bases at V and 5 bases at J, with 12 bases between. CDR1 is SGDLS, CDR2 YYNGEE, per germline. This CDR3 is 14 amino acids long. The chain's CDR3 is CASSESMGHNEQFF. CDR3 DNA: TGTGCCAGCAGCGAATCTATGGGGCACAATGAGCAGTTCTTC.

This clonotype has a count of ten or more. The rearrangement uses TRBV5-6 and TRBJ1-6; no reliable D call. V was cut by 1 base and J by 6 bases, with 2 bases left in between. The CDR3 sequence is 12 residues long. Per germline, CDR1 SGHDT and CDR2 YYEEEE. CDR3 sequence reads: CASSLINSPLHF. The CDR3 nucleotides are TGTGCCAGCAGCTTGATTAATTCACCCCTCCACTTT.

Many counts were recorded for this clonotype. The chain joins TRBV6-2 or TRBV6-3 to TRBJ1-5; 7 nucleotides agree with TRBD1. From germline, CDR1 is MNHEY and CDR2 SVGEGT. This CDR3 spans 13 amino acids. The ends lost 7 bases at V and 3 bases at J; junction bases unmatched: 3. The CDR3 region has the DNA TGTGCCAGCAATGACAGGGACAATCAGCCCCAGCATTTT. This sequence encodes CASNDRDNQPQHF.

This clonotype was picked up many times. The rearrangement links TRBV9 to TRBJ2-1; D possibly corresponds to TRBD2 (6 bases). Germline V gene lookup returns CDR1 SGDLS and CDR2 YYNGEE. V was pared by 4 bases and J by 6 bases, with 20 bases between. This CDR3 has 16 residues. The CDR3 region has the DNA TGTGCCAGCAGCCCCAGACCGGGACTCCTCGCCAATGAGCAGTTCTTC. It yields the protein CASSPRPGLLANEQFF.

This clonotype has ten or more counts. V gene TRBV11-2 combines with J gene TRBJ2-1; 8 bases are shared with TRBD2. With V trimmed by 5 bases and J by 8 bases, 20 bases remained unmatched. This CDR3 contains 18 residues. The germline CDR1 and CDR2 sequences are SGHAT and FQNNGV. CDR3 region: CASSQYRLGLAVSDEQFF. The CDR3 coding sequence is TGTGCCAGCAGCCAATACCGGCTAGGACTAGCCGTTTCAGATGAGCAGTTCTTC.

This clonotype was counted many times. The CDR3 DNA reads as TGTGCCAGCAGTTTACCGGGGACAGGGGGCGGTGGCTACACCTTC. Translated, it gives CASSLPGTGGGGYTF. The genes are TRBV12-3 or TRBV12-4 and TRBJ1-2, with TRBD1 matching over 12 bases. The CDR3 is made up of 15 amino acids. V was pared by 2 bases and J by 7 bases, with 5 bases of the junction left unmatched.

About this clonotype: Just one base apart from a much larger clone, this may be a read error. The conserved final phenylalanine or tryptophan is absent from the CDR3, which likely points to a read error. V usage is TRBV6-2 or TRBV6-3 and J usage is TRBJ2-1, with D perhaps matching TRBD1 or TRBD2 (5 bases each). The CDR3 consists of 13 residues. Looked up from germline, CDR1 is MNHEY and CDR2 is SVGEGT. Trimming took 0 bases from V and 8 from J, leaving 8 bases between them. The CDR3 is CASSYSRDDEQFI. CDR3 DNA sequence: TGTGCCAGCAGTTACTCCAGGGACGATGAGCAGTTCATC.

This sequence joins TRBV7-9 and TRBJ2-1; TRBD1 agrees at 8 bases. With 3 bases clipped from V and 2 bases from J, the junction kept 3 bases outside the gene matches. The CDR3 length is 15 residues. CDR1 and CDR2 from the germline V gene are SEHNR and FQNEAQ (reference sequence). The CDR3: CASSFAQGAYNEQFF. The DNA of the CDR3 is TGTGCCAGCAGCTTTGCACAGGGGGCCTACAATGAGCAGTTCTTC.

A word on this clonotype: One end of the junction is discordant with germline, which a read error may explain. This rearrangement joins TRBV5-5 to TRBJ1-4; the D gene is possibly TRBD1 (5 bases). The CDR3 has 14 residues. In germline, CDR1 is SGHKS, CDR2 YYEKEE (reference sequence). Here the CDR3 reads CAISPGRINEKLFF. The CDR3 region has the DNA TGTGCCATCAGCCCGGGGCGGATTAATGAAAAACTGTTTTTT.

CDR3 loop: CASRGRQVLGEDEQFF. The CDR3 DNA sequence: TGTGCCAGTAGGGGCAGGCAGGTTTTAGGCGAGGATGAGCAGTTCTTC. The rearrangement uses TRBV19 and TRBJ2-1; D is undetermined. Between the trimmed V and J ends, which lost 6 bases and 8 bases, there was a span of 23 bases. The CDR3 consists of 16 residues. Germline V gene sequence: CDR1 LNHDA, CDR2 SQIVND (reference sequence).

This clonotype was counted a single time. This may be a read error, as it is one base from a much larger clone. The V gene is TRBV11-2, the J gene TRBJ2-7, with 7 bases identical to TRBD2. Germline V gives CDR1 SGHAT, CDR2 FQNNGV. The CDR3 covers 15 residues. V was pared by 7 bases and J by 2 bases, with 11 bases of the junction left unmatched. CDR3 protein: CASTLTSRRPYEQYF. The CDR3 DNA reads as TGTGCCAGCACCCTGACTAGCAGGAGGCCCTACGAGCAGTACTTC.

This clonotype was observed at least ten times. The V and J genes are TRBV20-1 and TRBJ2-1; no clear D. V was trimmed by 5 bases and J by 7 bases, leaving 12 bases between them. Germline loops: CDR1 DFQATT, CDR2 SNEGSKA (reference sequence). This CDR3 comprises 12 residues. The CDR3 loop is CSAALRRNEQFF. DNA of the CDR3: TGCAGTGCTGCCCTAAGAAGGAATGAGCAGTTCTTC.

V usage is TRBV30 and J usage is TRBJ1-4, with D uncertain. V was clipped by 5 bases and J by 5 bases, with 9 bases between them. Germline values: CDR1 GTSNPN, CDR2 SVGIG (reference sequence). CDR3 length: 12 amino acids. CDR3 DNA: TGTGCCTGGGGCAGTTTGAATGAAAAACTGTTTTTT. Protein product: CAWGSLNEKLFF.

This clonotype occurred many times. This CDR3 reads CASSLGTRLNTEAFF. DNA of the CDR3: TGTGCCAGCAGCTTAGGGACCCGGTTAAACACTGAAGCTTTCTTT. The chain links TRBV7-9 to TRBJ1-1; no firm D call. CDR3 length: 15 residues. V was clipped by 1 base and J by 2 bases, with 11 bases between them. The germline CDR1 and CDR2 sequences are SEHNR and FQNEAQ (reference sequence).

Ten or more counts support this clonotype. The J gene is TRBJ1-1, the V gene TRBV12-3 or TRBV12-4, with TRBD1 matching 7 bases. The CDR3 totals 14 residues. Germline trimming cut 6 bases from V and 5 bases from J; bases unmatched to any gene: 9. The CDR3 DNA reads TGTGCCAGCAGCCTTTCCAGGGGGAGGACTGAAGCTTTCTTT. Translating it yields CASSLSRGRTEAFF.

The sample holds many counts of this clonotype. The chain joins TRBV7-2 to TRBJ2-2; D not resolved. V was pared by 6 bases and J by 7 bases, with 12 bases between. This CDR3 region has 13 residues. The germline V gene encodes CDR1 SGHTA and CDR2 FQGNSA. The CDR3 loop reads CASRFPPNGELFF. Here the CDR3 DNA reads TGTGCCAGCAGGTTCCCCCCCAACGGGGAGCTGTTTTTT.